This T cell receptor (beta chain) emerged from a study of T cells after yellow fever vaccination. From the 5' RACE reads, TCRdb called clonotypes with MiXCR, one entry per CDR3 protein. The sample lists roughly 520,000 distinct CDR3 sequences, just over 20% occurring once. Study-wide findings and caveats: Most clones from primary vaccination resurfaced after the booster (about 95% CD4, over 85% CD8).

The CDR3 sequence is 13 residues long. The V end lost 3 bases, the J end lost 1 base, and 6 bases lay between the germline ends. A word on this clonotype: The antigen remains undetermined.

The rearrangement uses TRBV12-3 or TRBV12-4 and TRBJ2-5; unclear D gene. Sequencing was performed on PBMCs, taken roughly 20 days after the first yellow fever vaccination. The TCR originated in a man aged 18-30 years who received the YFV17D yellow fever vaccine. The CDR3 DNA sequence: TGTGCCAGCAGTTTTGAGGTCCAAGAGACCCAGTACTTC. It codes for CASSFEVQETQYF.